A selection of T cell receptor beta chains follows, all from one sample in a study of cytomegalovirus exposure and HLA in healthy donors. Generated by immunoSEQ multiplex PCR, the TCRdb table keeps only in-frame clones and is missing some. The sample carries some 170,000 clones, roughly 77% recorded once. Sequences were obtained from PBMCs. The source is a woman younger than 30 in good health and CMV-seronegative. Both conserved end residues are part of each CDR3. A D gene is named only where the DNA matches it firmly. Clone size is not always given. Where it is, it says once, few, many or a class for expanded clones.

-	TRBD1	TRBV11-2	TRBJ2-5	TGTGCCAGCAGCTTAGGGGCCGGGACAGGACAAGAGACCCAGTACTTC	CASSLGAGTGQETQYF
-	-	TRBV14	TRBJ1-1	TGTGCCAGCAGTAGAGGGCCTAGGAACACTGAAGCTTTCTTT	CASSRGPRNTEAFF
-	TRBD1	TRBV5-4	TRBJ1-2	TGTGCCAGCAGCGTATCGGGACAGAACTATGGCTACACCTTC	CASSVSGQNYGYTF
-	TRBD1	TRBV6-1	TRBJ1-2	TGTGCCAGCACCACAGGGGCGAACTATGGCTACACCTTC	CASTTGANYGYTF
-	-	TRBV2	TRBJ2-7	TGTGCCAGCAGGCTTAAGACAGGAGATAAGTACGAGCAGTACTTC	CASRLKTGDKYEQYF
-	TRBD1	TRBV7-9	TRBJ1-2	TGTGCCAGCAGCTTGGGGACAGGGACCAACTATGGCTACACCTTC	CASSLGTGTNYGYTF
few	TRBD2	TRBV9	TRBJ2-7	TGTGCCAGCAGCGTAGTAGCGGGACCGCTCTACGAGCAGTACTTC	CASSVVAGPLYEQYF
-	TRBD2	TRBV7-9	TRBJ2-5	TGTGCCAGCAGCTTTAGCGGGGAAGAGACCCAGTACTTC	CASSFSGEETQYF
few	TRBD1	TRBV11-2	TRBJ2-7	TGTGCCAGCAGCCCCCTCCGGGACAGGGGACCAAGAGAGCAGTACTTC	CASSPLRDRGPREQYF
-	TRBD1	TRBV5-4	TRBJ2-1	TGTGCCAGCAGCGGCGGGCGGGACAGGGTGTACAATGAGCAGTTCTTC	CASSGGRDRVYNEQFF
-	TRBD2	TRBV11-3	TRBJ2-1	TGTGCCAGCAGCTTAACGGGCGGGAGGGCCACTGAGCAGTTCTTC	CASSLTGGRATEQFF
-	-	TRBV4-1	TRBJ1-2	TGCGCCAGCAGCCAAGTGCCAGGGGATATATATGGCTACACCTTC	CASSQVPGDIYGYTF
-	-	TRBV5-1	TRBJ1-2	TGCGCCAGCAGCCTCGGACAGAACTATGGCTACACCTTC	CASSLGQNYGYTF
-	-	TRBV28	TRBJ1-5	TGTGCCAGCAGTTTAGCAGTCGGGGACAATCAGCCCCAGCATTTT	CASSLAVGDNQPQHF
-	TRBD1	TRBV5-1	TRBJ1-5	TGCGCCAGCAGCGCCGGGACAGGGGAGGATCAGCCCCAGCATTTT	CASSAGTGEDQPQHF
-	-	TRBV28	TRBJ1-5	TGTGCCAGCAGTCCGCCCGCGGGGCACAATCAGCCCCAGCATTTT	CASSPPAGHNQPQHF
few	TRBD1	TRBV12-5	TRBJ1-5	TGTGCTAGTGGTCCCTTGGCAGGGGGAAGGAATCAGCCCCAGCATTTT	CASGPLAGGRNQPQHF
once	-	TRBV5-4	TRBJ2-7	TGTGCCAGCAGCTTGCGCCAGGGCTACGAGCAGTACTTC	CASSLRQGYEQYF
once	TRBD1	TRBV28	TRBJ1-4	TGTGCCAGCAGTCGATACACAGGGGCAACTAATGAAAAACTGTTTTTT	CASSRYTGATNEKLFF
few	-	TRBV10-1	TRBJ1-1	TGCGCCAGCAGTGAGTTGAGCGGAGGGAACACTGAAGCTTTCTTT	CASSELSGGNTEAFF
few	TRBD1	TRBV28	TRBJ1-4	TGTGCCAGCAGAACACAGGGGCCTAATGAAAAACTGTTTTTT	CASRTQGPNEKLFF
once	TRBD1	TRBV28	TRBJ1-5	TGTGCCAGCAGCTCAGGGGGCGCGGGGCAGCCCCAGCATTTT	CASSSGGAGQPQHF
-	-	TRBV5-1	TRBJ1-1	TGCGCCAGCAGCTCCGGGAGCAGGGTCTACACTGAAGCTTTCTTT	CASSSGSRVYTEAFF
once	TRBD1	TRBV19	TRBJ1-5	TGTGCCAGTAGTATCCTCCAGGGGGCGGTTGGTCAGCCCCAGCATTTT	CASSILQGAVGQPQHF
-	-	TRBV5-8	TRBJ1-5	TGTGCCAGCAGCTTGCGTGACAGACACAATCAGCCCCAGCATTTT	CASSLRDRHNQPQHF
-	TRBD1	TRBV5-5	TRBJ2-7	TGTGCCAGCAGCTTGTGGACAGGGATCCGTTCCTACGAGCAGTACTTC	CASSLWTGIRSYEQYF
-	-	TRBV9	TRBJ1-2	TGTGCCAGCAGCGCCCGGGACTGGGACTATGGCTACACCTTC	CASSARDWDYGYTF
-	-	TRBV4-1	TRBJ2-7	TGCGCCAGCAGCCAAGATCACCGGGGTAGCTCCTACGAGCAGTACTTC	CASSQDHRGSSYEQYF
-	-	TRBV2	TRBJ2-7	TGTGCCAGCAGTGAAGAATCTAACGAGCAGTACTTC	CASSEESNEQYF
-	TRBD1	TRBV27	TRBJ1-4	TGTGCCAGCAGTTTATACTATGACAGGGACATTAATGAAAAACTGTTTTTT	CASSLYYDRDINEKLFF
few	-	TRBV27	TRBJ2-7	TGTGCCAGCAGTTGGGGGCACCACTCCTACGAGCAGTACTTC	CASSWGHHSYEQYF
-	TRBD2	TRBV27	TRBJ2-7	TGTGCCAGCAGTTACCGACTAGCGGGAGTATCAGAGCAGTACTTC	CASSYRLAGVSEQYF
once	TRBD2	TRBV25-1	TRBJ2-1	TGTGCCAGCAGTGAACTAGCGGGAGTTGTTGAGCAGTTCTTC	CASSELAGVVEQFF
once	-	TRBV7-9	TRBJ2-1	TGTGCCAGCAGCTTAAGACAGGACTACAATGAGCAGTTCTTC	CASSLRQDYNEQFF
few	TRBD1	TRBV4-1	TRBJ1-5	TGCGCCAGCAGTGGGGACAGGGGGCCGTTTAGCAATCAGCCCCAGCATTTT	CASSGDRGPFSNQPQHF
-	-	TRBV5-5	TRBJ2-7	TGTGCCAGCAGCTTGGACAGGGTCTACGAGCAGTACTTC	CASSLDRVYEQYF
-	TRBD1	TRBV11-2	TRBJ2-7	TGTGCCAGCAGCTTAATTCGGCCCGGGACAGTAACCTACGAGCAGTACTTC	CASSLIRPGTVTYEQYF
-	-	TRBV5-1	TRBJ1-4	TGCGCCAGCAGCTTTGGACACAGTGCAACTAATGAAAAACTGTTTTTT	CASSFGHSATNEKLFF
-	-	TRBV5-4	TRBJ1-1	TGTGCCAGCAGCTTGTTCCGGGATAAAGCTTTCTTT	CASSLFRDKAFF
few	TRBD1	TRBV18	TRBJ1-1	TGTGCCAGCTCACAGGGGGCAGGGAACACTGAAGCTTTCTTT	CASSQGAGNTEAFF
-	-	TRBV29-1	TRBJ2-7	TGCAGCGTCCAGGGGTCTGCAGGGCGTTCCTACGAGCAGTACTTC	CSVQGSAGRSYEQYF
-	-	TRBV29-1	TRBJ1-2	TGCAGCGTTGCTCCAGGGGAACATGGCTACACCTTC	CSVAPGEHGYTF
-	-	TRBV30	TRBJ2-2	TGTGCCTGGAGGATGAGCGGGAACACCGGGGAGCTGTTTTTT	CAWRMSGNTGELFF
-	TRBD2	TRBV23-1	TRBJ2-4	TGCGCCAGCAGTCCCCACGGGACTAGCGGGAGAGGGGGTCTAGCCAAAAACATTCAGTACTTC	CASSPHGTSGRGGLAKNIQYF
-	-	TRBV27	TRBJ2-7	TGTGCCAGCAGTTTGGCAGGGATCCACGAGCAGTACTTC	CASSLAGIHEQYF
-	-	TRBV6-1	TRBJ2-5	TGTGCCAGCAGTTTGAGTCCGGGGACCCAGTACTTC	CASSLSPGTQYF
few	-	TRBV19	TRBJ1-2	TGTGCCAGTAGTAAGACACTAGCTAACTATGGCTACACCTTC	CASSKTLANYGYTF
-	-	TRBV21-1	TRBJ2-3	TGTGCCAGCAGCGAAGACAGCCACACAGATACGCAGTATTTT	CASSEDSHTDTQYF
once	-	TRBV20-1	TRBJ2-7	TGCAGTGCTATGGAGGGGAAGCAGTACTTC	CSAMEGKQYF
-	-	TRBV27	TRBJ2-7	TGTGCCAGCAGTTTCTATGGGGCCTCTTACGAGCAGTACTTC	CASSFYGASYEQYF
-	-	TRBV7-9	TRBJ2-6	TGTGCCAGCAGCTCAACGCGGGGCTCTGGGGCCAACGTCCTGACTTTC	CASSSTRGSGANVLTF
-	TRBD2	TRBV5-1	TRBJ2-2	TGCGCCAGCAGCTTGAACGGGGGGGCCTTGATCGGGGAGCTGTTTTTT	CASSLNGGALIGELFF
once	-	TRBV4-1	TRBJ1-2	TGCGCCAGCAGCCAAGTGATCGGGGAATATGGCTACACCTTC	CASSQVIGEYGYTF
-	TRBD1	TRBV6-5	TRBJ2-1	TGTGCCAGCAGTTACCCAAGACAGGGGAACAATGAGCAGTTCTTC	CASSYPRQGNNEQFF